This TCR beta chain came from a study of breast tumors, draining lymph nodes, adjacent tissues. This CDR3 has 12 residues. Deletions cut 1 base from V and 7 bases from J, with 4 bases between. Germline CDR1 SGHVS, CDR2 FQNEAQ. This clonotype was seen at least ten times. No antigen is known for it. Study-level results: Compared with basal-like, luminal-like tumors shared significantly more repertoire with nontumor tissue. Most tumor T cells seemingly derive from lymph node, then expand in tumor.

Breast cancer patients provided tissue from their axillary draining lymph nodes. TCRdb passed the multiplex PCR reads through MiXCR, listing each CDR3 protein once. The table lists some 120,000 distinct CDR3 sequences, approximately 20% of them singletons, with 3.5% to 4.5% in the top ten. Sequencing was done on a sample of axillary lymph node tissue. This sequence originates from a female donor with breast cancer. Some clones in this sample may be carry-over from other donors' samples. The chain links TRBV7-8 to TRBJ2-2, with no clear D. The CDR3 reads CASSLDGGELFF. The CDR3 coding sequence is TGTGCCAGCAGCTTAGACGGCGGGGAGCTGTTTTTT.